These 5 T cell receptor beta chains share one sample of origin, sequenced in a study of T cell repertoires in cytomegalovirus infection. From the reads, TCRdb called clonotypes with MiXCR, one entry per CDR3 protein. The sample shows 150,000 to 200,000 distinct CDR3 sequences, approximately 15% of them seen only once. The source material was PBMCs. These receptors were taken from a human donor in good health (CMV status not recorded). Some clones in this sample may be carry-over from other donors' samples.

In its sample, this clonotype was seen many times. The chain joins TRBV7-9 to TRBJ1-5; 11 bases line up with TRBD1. The V and J ends lost 0 bases and 2 bases, in that order; junction bases with no gene match: 3. CDR1 is SEHNR, CDR2 FQNEAQ, per germline (reference sequence). CDR3 length: 17 residues. This CDR3 is CASSLADRGQRNQPQHF. The CDR3 bases are TGTGCCAGCAGCTTAGCGGACAGGGGGCAACGCAATCAGCCCCAGCATTTT.

This clonotype was detected many times. This rearrangement joins TRBV29-1 to TRBJ1-2; D may be TRBD1 (5 bases). V gave up 6 bases and J gave up 7 bases, with 12 bases separating them. CDR3 size: 11 residues. Germline assignment: CDR1 SQVTM and CDR2 ANQGSEA. The CDR3 sequence is CSVIGDFGYTF. DNA of the CDR3: TGCAGCGTGATAGGGGATTTTGGCTACACCTTC.

The chain joins TRBV28 to TRBJ1-5; D uncertain. Per the germline V gene, CDR1 is MDHEN and CDR2 is SYDVKM. The CDR3 contains 15 residues. Trimming cost V 4 bases and J 7 bases, with 17 bases left between them. The CDR3 loop is CASSWVGLGDQPQHF. The CDR3 DNA reads as TGTGCCAGCAGTTGGGTTGGTCTGGGAGACCAGCCCCAGCATTTT.

The chain carries TRBV20-1 and TRBJ1-1; 7 bases agree with TRBD1. The CDR3 extends over 15 amino acids. Germline V gene sequence: CDR1 DFQATT, CDR2 SNEGSKA (reference sequence). V dropped 5 bases and J dropped 3; count of bases not matched to a gene: 12. The DNA of the CDR3 is TGCAGTGCTCGAAATCTACAGGGGTGGGACACTGAAGCTTTCTTT. This codes for CSARNLQGWDTEAFF.

This clonotype was detected a few times. The chain combines TRBV7-2 with TRBJ2-3; D remains unclear. The V end lost 5 bases, the J end lost 2 bases, and 14 bases lay between the germline ends. Germline CDR1 and CDR2: SGHTA and FQGNSA. The CDR3 spans 15 residues. The CDR3 is CASSTRLAITDTQYF. The CDR3 nucleotides read TGTGCCAGCAGCACCCGACTGGCGATCACAGATACGCAGTATTTT.